This is a list of T cell receptor beta chains from one sample in a study of radiation and T cells in renal cell carcinoma. The data were produced by immunoSEQ multiplex PCR, yet TCRdb's version contains in-frame clones alone and is incomplete. The sample has about 59,000 clones; more than 60% are singletons. The sequencing here drew on blood, taken from a patient whose treatment included radiotherapy and nephrectomy. Receptors were obtained from a man aged 60 to 75 with renal cell carcinoma. Both conserved end residues are part of each CDR3. A D gene is named only where the DNA matches it firmly. A clone size is listed for some rows: how often the clone was seen (once, few, many), or a class if it is expanded.

NA	NA	TRBV10-3	14	TRBJ2-3	CAISESRDADTQYF	TGTGCCATCAGTGAGTCGAGGGACGCAGATACGCAGTATTTT
NA	NA	TRBV9	16	TRBJ1-3	CASSVVGAVAGNTIYF	TGTGCCAGCAGCGTAGTCGGGGCCGTAGCTGGAAACACCATATATTTT
NA	TRBD2	TRBV7-9	16	TRBJ2-1	CASSSRLAGGTNEQFF	TGTGCCAGCAGCTCGCGACTAGCGGGAGGAACTAATGAGCAGTTCTTC
NA	TRBD2	TRBV14	13	TRBJ2-1	CASSQDLGTKQFF	TGTGCCAGCAGCCAAGATCTGGGGACTAAGCAGTTCTTC
many	TRBD2	TRBV28	15	TRBJ2-2	CASTRREGLHGELFF	TGTGCCAGCACCCGGCGGGAGGGCCTGCACGGGGAGCTGTTTTTT
NA	TRBD2	TRBV9	16	TRBJ2-5	CASSGYWTSGEETQYF	TGTGCCAGCAGCGGTTACTGGACTAGCGGGGAAGAGACCCAGTACTTC
NA	NA	TRBV7-2	13	TRBJ2-7	CASSLGRLYEQYF	TGTGCCAGCAGCTTAGGCAGGCTCTACGAGCAGTACTTC
NA	NA	TRBV19	13	TRBJ1-1	CASSGPTNTEAFF	TGTGCCAGTAGCGGGCCAACCAACACTGAAGCTTTCTTT
NA	NA	TRBV6-6	15	TRBJ1-3	CASSYSDSSGNTIYF	TGTGCCAGCAGTTACTCCGACAGCTCTGGAAACACCATATATTTT
NA	NA	TRBV10-2	16	TRBJ1-1	CANWGGGGVGNTEAFF	TGCGCCAACTGGGGCGGTGGAGGGGTAGGGAACACTGAAGCTTTCTTT
once	NA	TRBV30	11	TRBJ2-3	CAWSVGNTQYF	TGTGCCTGGAGTGTAGGGAATACGCAGTATTTT
NA	NA	TRBV7-9	16	TRBJ1-1	CASSSGGTGSVTEAFF	TGTGCCAGCAGCTCAGGCGGGACGGGATCGGTCACTGAAGCTTTCTTT
NA	NA	TRBV4-3	15	TRBJ1-1	CASSQEGSMNTEAFF	TGCGCCAGCAGCCAAGAGGGATCCATGAACACTGAAGCTTTCTTT
NA	NA	TRBV14	14	TRBJ1-1	CASSQSRRGTEAFF	TGTGCCAGCAGCCAATCCAGGCGTGGCACTGAAGCTTTCTTT
few	NA	TRBV13	14	TRBJ1-1	CASMPKPLNTEAFF	TGTGCCAGCATGCCCAAACCTTTGAACACTGAAGCTTTCTTT
NA	TRBD1	TRBV30	19	TRBJ1-1	CAWSATGGAGTRMNTEAFF	TGTGCCTGGAGTGCGACAGGGGGTGCCGGTACCCGAATGAACACTGAAGCTTTCTTT
NA	TRBD2	TRBV14	15	TRBJ2-2	CASSQGLAGTGELFF	TGTGCCAGCAGCCAAGGACTAGCGGGGACCGGGGAGCTGTTTTTT
NA	TRBD2	TRBV5-1	17	TRBJ2-1	CASSNLAGGPRSNEQFF	TGCGCCAGCAGCAATCTAGCGGGAGGGCCACGGTCCAATGAGCAGTTCTTC
NA	NA	TRBV9	16	TRBJ2-1	CASSVDIASSYNEQFF	TGTGCCAGCAGCGTAGATATTGCGAGCTCCTACAATGAGCAGTTCTTC
NA	NA	TRBV4-3	16	TRBJ2-3	CASSQVGGEVTDTQYF	TGCGCCAGCAGCCAAGTTGGTGGGGAAGTCACAGATACGCAGTATTTT
once	NA	TRBV4-2	16	TRBJ1-5	CASSQAIGGGNQPQHF	TGTGCCAGCAGCCAAGCGATAGGGGGTGGCAATCAGCCCCAGCATTTT
NA	NA	TRBV14	16	TRBJ1-4	CASSRNPYPNNEKLFF	TGTGCCAGCAGCCGCAACCCTTACCCGAACAATGAAAAACTGTTTTTT
NA	NA	TRBV7-8	12	TRBJ1-1	CASSLWTLEAFF	TGTGCCAGCAGCTTGTGGACGCTTGAAGCTTTCTTT
NA	NA	TRBV5-4	13	TRBJ2-5	CASSRYYQETQYF	TGTGCCAGCAGCAGATACTACCAAGAGACCCAGTACTTC
NA	NA	TRBV5-6	13	TRBJ2-7	CASSSGPRYEQYF	TGTGCCAGCAGCTCGGGACCGCGCTACGAGCAGTACTTC
NA	TRBD1	TRBV5-6	14	TRBJ2-5	CASSRTGGEETQYF	TGTGCCAGCAGCCGGACAGGGGGCGAGGAGACCCAGTACTTC
medium-sized	TRBD1	TRBV29-1	12	TRBJ2-5	CSYGTDQETQYF	TGCAGCTACGGGACAGATCAAGAGACCCAGTACTTC
NA	NA	TRBV5-8	19	TRBJ2-6	CASSLLFRDPISGANVLTF	TGTGCCAGCAGCTTGCTTTTTAGGGACCCTATCTCTGGGGCCAACGTCCTGACTTTC
NA	NA	TRBV19	16	TRBJ2-2	CASSTDTFSGTGELFF	TGTGCCAGTAGTACAGACACCTTTTCGGGCACCGGGGAGCTGTTTTTT
NA	TRBD1	TRBV15	18	TRBJ1-4	CATSVRQGALGTNEKLFF	TGTGCCACCAGCGTCCGACAGGGGGCTTTGGGAACTAATGAAAAACTGTTTTTT
NA	TRBD1	TRBV18	12	TRBJ2-4	CASSPIQGAASF	TGTGCCAGCTCACCCATTCAGGGGGCCGCTTCCTTC
NA	NA	TRBV15	15	TRBJ1-3	CATSLGGISGNTIYF	TGTGCCACCAGCCTCGGGGGTATTTCTGGAAACACCATATATTTT
few	NA	TRBV4-3	18	TRBJ2-3	CASSQDPTGDAYADTQYF	TGCGCCAGCAGCCAAGACCCCACCGGAGATGCATACGCAGATACGCAGTATTTT
few	TRBD1	TRBV19	13	TRBJ1-1	CASSPNRGTEAFF	TGTGCCAGTAGTCCGAACAGGGGAACTGAAGCTTTCTTT
NA	NA	TRBV6-6	15	TRBJ1-6	CASTRAAQFESPLHF	TGTGCCAGCACCCGAGCAGCGCAATTTGAGTCACCCCTCCACTTT
NA	NA	TRBV18	13	TRBJ1-5	CASSREDNQPQHF	TGTGCCAGCTCCAGAGAAGACAATCAGCCCCAGCATTTT
NA	TRBD1	TRBV5-1	18	TRBJ1-1	CASGVFGQGNKMNTEAFF	TGCGCCAGCGGGGTTTTCGGACAGGGCAATAAAATGAACACTGAAGCTTTCTTT
once	NA	TRBV5-1	15	TRBJ2-2	CASSFGATNTGELFF	TGCGCCAGCAGCTTCGGGGCCACGAACACCGGGGAGCTGTTTTTT
NA	NA	TRBV29-1	12	TRBJ2-2	CSVDTNTGELFF	TGCAGCGTTGACACTAACACCGGGGAGCTGTTTTTT
few	NA	TRBV7-8	14	TRBJ1-1	CASSSGTIWTEAFF	TGTGCCAGCAGCTCAGGGACCATTTGGACTGAAGCTTTCTTT